This paragraph covers one TCR beta chain sequence. The data were obtained in a study of blood T cell repertoires in COVID-19. Under the authors' procedure: Researchers report that nucleated cell counts were estimated from reference gene primer amplification. Sequenced by immunoSEQ multiplex PCR; TCRdb stores in-frame clones only, minus some. Clone size and V and J calls were adopted from that table, with D and trimming inferred from the DNA. This repertoire shows roughly 100,000 clones, 84% found once; its top ten account for 13%. Germline values: CDR1 SGHNT, CDR2 YYREEE (reference sequence). V shed 4 bases and J 5 bases; nucleotides not matched to a gene: 6. This CDR3 contains 15 residues.

Material: peripheral blood. The clonotype originates from a human donor in a cohort sampled during active or convalescent COVID-19. The chain employs TRBV5-4 and TRBJ2-1; 10 nucleotides line up with TRBD2. The CDR3 nucleotides read TGTGCCAGCAGCAGGACTAGCGGATTTGACAATGAGCAGTTCTTC. It is translated as CASSRTSGFDNEQFF.